The rows below give T cell receptor beta chains drawn from one sample of a study of shared clonotypes between healthy human individuals. Profiled with immunoSEQ multiplex PCR; TCRdb holds only in-frame clones, not every one. The sample has about 490,000 clones, almost 80% seen once; the top ten hold 9.5% to 15%. Material: PBMCs. The receptors shown here come from a woman aged 35 to 49 in good health. Some clones in this sample may be carry-over from other donors' samples. CDR3s include the opening cysteine and the closing phenylalanine or tryptophan. D genes are given only for firm matches. Rows may omit the clone size; those that give it use once, few, many or a size class.

. TRBJ1-5 TRBV27 . CASSPQNQESNQPQHF TGTGCCAGCAGTCCCCAGAACCAGGAAAGCAATCAGCCCCAGCATTTT
TRBD2 TRBJ2-7 TRBV19 . CASSIELPGELAGGLGSYEQYF TGTGCCAGTAGTATAGAGCTCCCGGGGGAACTAGCGGGAGGATTAGGCTCCTACGAGCAGTACTTC
. TRBJ1-1 TRBV4-1 . CASSLYEENTEAFF TGCGCCAGCAGCCTTTATGAAGAGAACACTGAAGCTTTCTTT
. TRBJ2-1 TRBV6-4 . CASSDGNNEQFF TGTGCCAGCAGTGACGGAAATAATGAGCAGTTCTTC
. TRBJ1-5 TRBV15 . CATSRESGWDQPQHF TGTGCCACCAGCAGAGAGTCAGGGTGGGATCAGCCCCAGCATTTT
TRBD1 TRBJ1-2 TRBV7-6 . CASSAVDRDRTYGYTF TGTGCCAGCAGCGCAGTCGACCGGGACAGGACTTATGGCTACACCTTC
. TRBJ2-1 TRBV2 . CASSNEGGSYNEQFF TGTGCCAGCAGCAACGAAGGGGGCTCCTACAATGAGCAGTTCTTC
TRBD1 TRBJ1-1 TRBV7-3 few CASSHQGDAEAFF TGTGCCAGCAGCCATCAGGGGGACGCTGAAGCTTTCTTT
. TRBJ2-2 TRBV6-1 . CASTSRIYTGELFF TGTGCCAGCACTAGCCGGATCTACACCGGGGAGCTGTTTTTT
. TRBJ1-1 TRBV28 . CASIMSQAGGEAFF TGTGCCAGCATCATGAGTCAGGCGGGGGGTGAAGCTTTCTTT
. TRBJ1-4 TRBV9 . CASSVGAQARDEKLFF TGTGCCAGCAGCGTAGGGGCCCAGGCGAGGGATGAAAAACTGTTTTTT
. TRBJ1-4 TRBV6-5 . CASSQSGATNEKLFF TGTGCCAGCAGTCAATCAGGCGCAACTAATGAAAAACTGTTTTTT
TRBD1 TRBJ2-7 TRBV18 . CASSRPGQGSYEQYF TGTGCCAGCTCACGTCCGGGACAGGGTTCCTACGAGCAGTACTTC
. TRBJ1-1 TRBV28 . CASRGSAEAFF TGTGCCAGCAGGGGATCTGCTGAAGCTTTCTTT
. TRBJ1-1 TRBV19 . CASSSRTVNTEAFF TGTGCCAGTAGTTCAAGGACAGTGAACACTGAAGCTTTCTTT
. TRBJ2-5 TRBV19 . CASSPRTRETQYF TGTGCCAGTAGTCCGAGGACCCGGGAGACCCAGTACTTC
. TRBJ2-7 TRBV21-1 . CASSGPGTVNYEQYF TGTGCCAGCAGCGGTCCCGGGACAGTGAACTACGAGCAGTACTTC
. TRBJ1-1 TRBV6-6 . CASSYAGRGSSEAFF TGTGCCAGCAGTTACGCGGGACGGGGTTCATCTGAAGCTTTCTTT
TRBD1 TRBJ1-6 TRBV6-1 . CASSGTGHYNSPLHF TGTGCCAGCAGCGGGACAGGGCATTATAATTCACCCCTCCACTTT
. TRBJ1-3 TRBV7-2 . CASSLDTGAGNTIYF TGTGCCAGCAGCTTAGATACCGGTGCTGGAAACACCATATATTTT
. TRBJ2-1 TRBV2 . CASRGGGEQFF TGTGCCAGCAGGGGAGGCGGTGAGCAGTTCTTC
. TRBJ2-3 TRBV28 . CASSTIAEVGDTQYF TGTGCCAGCAGTACCATAGCGGAGGTGGGAGATACGCAGTATTTT
. TRBJ2-2 TRBV5-1 . CASSLAIQGSGELFF TGCGCCAGCAGCTTGGCGATACAGGGTTCCGGGGAGCTGTTTTTT
. TRBJ2-7 TRBV10-2 . CASSERQASYEQYF TGCGCCAGCAGTGAGAGGCAGGCCTCCTACGAGCAGTACTTC
TRBD2 TRBJ2-7 TRBV4-2 . CASSFTASGGYEQYF TGTGCCAGCAGCTTCACGGCTAGCGGAGGGTACGAGCAGTACTTC
TRBD2 TRBJ2-1 TRBV19 . CASSIGAGGDNEQFF TGTGCCAGTAGTATCGGGGCGGGAGGGGACAATGAGCAGTTCTTC
. TRBJ2-3 TRBV28 . CASSQGIPSTDTQYF TGTGCCAGCAGCCAAGGGATTCCTAGCACAGATACGCAGTATTTT
. TRBJ2-3 TRBV19 . CASSIRTDTQYF TGTGCCAGTAGTATTAGGACAGATACGCAGTATTTT
. TRBJ2-1 TRBV7-3 . CASGPGPDYNEQFF TGTGCCAGCGGACCGGGACCCGACTACAATGAGCAGTTCTTC
TRBD2 TRBJ2-7 TRBV5-4 . CASSLSGSGVGQYF TGTGCCAGCAGCTTGAGCGGGAGCGGGGTGGGGCAGTACTTC
. TRBJ2-1 TRBV4-3 . CASSPEKGLVQFF TGCGCCAGCAGCCCGGAGAAAGGTCTAGTGCAGTTCTTC